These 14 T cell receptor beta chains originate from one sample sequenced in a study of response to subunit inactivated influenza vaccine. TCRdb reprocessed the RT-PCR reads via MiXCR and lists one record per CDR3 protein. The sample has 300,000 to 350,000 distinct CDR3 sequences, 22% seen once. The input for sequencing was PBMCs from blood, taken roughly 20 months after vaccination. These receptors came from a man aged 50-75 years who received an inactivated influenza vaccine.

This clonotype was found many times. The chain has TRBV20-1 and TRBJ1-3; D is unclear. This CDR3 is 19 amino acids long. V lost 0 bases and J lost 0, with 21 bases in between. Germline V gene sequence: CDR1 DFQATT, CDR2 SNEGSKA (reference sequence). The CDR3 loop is CSARDHWAGSRSSGNTIYF. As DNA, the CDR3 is TGCAGTGCTAGAGATCATTGGGCGGGTTCCCGCAGCTCTGGAAACACCATATATTTT.

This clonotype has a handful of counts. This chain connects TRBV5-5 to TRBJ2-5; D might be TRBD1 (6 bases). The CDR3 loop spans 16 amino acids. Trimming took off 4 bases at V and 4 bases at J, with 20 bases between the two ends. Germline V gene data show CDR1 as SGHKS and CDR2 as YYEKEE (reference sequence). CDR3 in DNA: TGTGCCAGCAGCCCCACCACAGGGTATACCGGAGAGACCCAGTACTTC. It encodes CASSPTTGYTGETQYF.

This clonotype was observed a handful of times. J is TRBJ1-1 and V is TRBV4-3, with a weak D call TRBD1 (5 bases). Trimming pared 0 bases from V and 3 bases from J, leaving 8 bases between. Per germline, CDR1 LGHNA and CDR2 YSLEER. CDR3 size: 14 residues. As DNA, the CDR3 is TGCGCCAGCAGCCAAGATAGAGGGGACACTGAAGCTTTCTTT. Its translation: CASSQDRGDTEAFF.

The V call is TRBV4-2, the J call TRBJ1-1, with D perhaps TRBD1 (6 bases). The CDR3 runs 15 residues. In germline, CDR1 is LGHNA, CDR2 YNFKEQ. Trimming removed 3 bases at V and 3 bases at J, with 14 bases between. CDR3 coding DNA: TGTGCCAGCAGCCAGGGGGGCGCGGGGGACACTGAAGCTTTCTTT. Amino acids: CASSQGGAGDTEAFF.

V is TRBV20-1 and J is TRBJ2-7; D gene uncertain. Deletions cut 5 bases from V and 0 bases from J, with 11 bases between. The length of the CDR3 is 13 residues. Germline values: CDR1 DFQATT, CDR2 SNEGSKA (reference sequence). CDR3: CSAPRSGSYEQYF. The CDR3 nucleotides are TGCAGTGCTCCTCGGTCGGGCTCCTACGAGCAGTACTTC.

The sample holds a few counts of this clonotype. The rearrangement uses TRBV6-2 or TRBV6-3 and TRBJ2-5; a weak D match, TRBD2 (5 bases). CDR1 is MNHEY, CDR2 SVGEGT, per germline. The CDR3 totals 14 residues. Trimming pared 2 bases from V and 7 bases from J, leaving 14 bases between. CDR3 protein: CASSYATLRGTQYF. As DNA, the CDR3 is TGTGCCAGCAGTTACGCGACACTACGGGGGACCCAGTACTTC.

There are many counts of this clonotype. In DNA form, the CDR3 reads TGTGCCAGCAGCTTGGTCCAGTCGGAAAAACTGTTTTTT. Its translation: CASSLVQSEKLFF. V gene TRBV5-5 combines with J gene TRBJ1-4; D ambiguous. This CDR3 is built from 13 residues. The germline V gene encodes CDR1 SGHKS and CDR2 YYEKEE (reference sequence). V was shortened by 0 bases and J by 8 bases, with 8 bases between the two germline ends.

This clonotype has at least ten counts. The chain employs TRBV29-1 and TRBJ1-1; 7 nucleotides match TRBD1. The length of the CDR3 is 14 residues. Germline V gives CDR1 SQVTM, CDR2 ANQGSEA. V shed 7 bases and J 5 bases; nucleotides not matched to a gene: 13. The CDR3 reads CSASRNTGDTEAFF. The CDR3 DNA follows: TGCAGCGCATCTCGGAATACAGGGGATACTGAAGCTTTCTTT.

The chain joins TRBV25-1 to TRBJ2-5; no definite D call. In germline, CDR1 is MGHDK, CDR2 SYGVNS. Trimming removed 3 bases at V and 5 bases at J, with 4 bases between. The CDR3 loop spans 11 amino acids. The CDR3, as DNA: TGTGCCAGCAGTGACGGCGAGACCCAGTACTTC. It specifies CASSDGETQYF.

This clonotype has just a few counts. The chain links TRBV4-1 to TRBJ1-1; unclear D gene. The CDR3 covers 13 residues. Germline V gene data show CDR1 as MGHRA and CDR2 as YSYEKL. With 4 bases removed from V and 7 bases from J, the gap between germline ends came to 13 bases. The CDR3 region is CASSPNFDVEAFF. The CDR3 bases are TGCGCCAGCAGCCCAAACTTCGACGTTGAAGCTTTCTTT.

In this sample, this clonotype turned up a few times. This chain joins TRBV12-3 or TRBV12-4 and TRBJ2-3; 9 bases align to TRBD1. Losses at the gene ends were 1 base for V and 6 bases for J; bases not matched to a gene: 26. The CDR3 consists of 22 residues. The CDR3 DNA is TGTGCCAGCAGTTTAGATCGGGGGAGGGACAGGGTTGTTGGGGCACACAAGGATACGCAGTATTTT. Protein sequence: CASSLDRGRDRVVGAHKDTQYF.

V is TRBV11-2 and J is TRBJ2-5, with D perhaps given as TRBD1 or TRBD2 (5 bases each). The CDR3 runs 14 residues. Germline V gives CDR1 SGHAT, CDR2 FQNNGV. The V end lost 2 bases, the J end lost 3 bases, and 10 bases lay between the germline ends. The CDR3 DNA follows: TGTGCCAGCAGCTTATGGGGGATGGAAGAGACCCAGTACTTC. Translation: CASSLWGMEETQYF.

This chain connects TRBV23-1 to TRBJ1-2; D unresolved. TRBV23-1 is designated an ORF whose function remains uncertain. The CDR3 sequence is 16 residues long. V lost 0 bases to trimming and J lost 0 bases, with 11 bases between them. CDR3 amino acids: CASSQSLGGSNYGYTF. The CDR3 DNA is TGCGCCAGCAGTCAATCTTTGGGTGGCTCTAACTATGGCTACACCTTC.

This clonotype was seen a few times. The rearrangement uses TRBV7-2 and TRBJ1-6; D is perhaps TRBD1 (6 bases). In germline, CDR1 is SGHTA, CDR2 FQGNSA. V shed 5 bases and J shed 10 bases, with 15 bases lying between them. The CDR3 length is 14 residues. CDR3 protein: CASSSTGFRSPLHF. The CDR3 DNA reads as TGTGCCAGCAGCAGTACAGGGTTTCGGTCACCCCTCCACTTT.